What follows are 21 T cell receptor beta chains derived from one specimen sequenced in a study of shared clonotypes between healthy human individuals (dated by TCRdb to the early 2020s). The library was built by means of the immunoSEQ multiplex PCR assay. Sourced from immuneACCESS, this table was stored by TCRdb with only in-frame sequences that have V and J called. A share of the clones is absent; for the studies checked, an unresolved V gene accounts for under half, and the remainder has no known explanation. Here the sample has more than 2,000,000 clones; more than 90% occur a single time. The ten largest clones represent more than 0.12% of the sample. The sequenced material came from naive CD4+ T cells sorted from blood. The label giving this sample's cell subset or site can be read as: CD45RA+ positively selected. The receptors stem from a man between 18 and 29 years old in good health.

This chain connects TRBV14 to TRBJ1-2, with D perhaps TRBD1 (5 bases). The germline V and J ends were trimmed by 1 base and 5 bases, with 17 bases remaining between them. This CDR3 region has 16 residues. Germline assignment: CDR1 SGHDN and CDR2 FVKESK. The CDR3 bases are TGTGCCAGCAGCCAAGTATTCCAGGGTCTAAGTTATGGCTACACCTTC. This codes for CASSQVFQGLSYGYTF.

The rearrangement uses TRBV9 and TRBJ2-7; possible D gene TRBD1, 5 bases. Per germline, CDR1 SGDLS and CDR2 YYNGEE. V was shortened by 4 bases and J by 2 bases, with 10 bases between the two germline ends. The CDR3 extends over 13 amino acids. The CDR3 DNA reads as TGTGCCAGCAGCTTGACAGATACCTACGAGCAGTACTTC. Its protein product is CASSLTDTYEQYF.

The chain carries TRBV10-3 and TRBJ2-2, with D possibly called TRBD1 or TRBD2 (5 bases each). Looked up from germline, CDR1 is ENHRY and CDR2 is SYGVKD. Trimming removed 7 bases from V and 1 base from J, with 13 bases in between. The CDR3 consists of 15 residues. Here the CDR3 reads CAITGAGMNTGELFF. Here the CDR3 DNA reads TGTGCCATCACCGGGGCAGGGATGAACACCGGGGAGCTGTTTTTT.

V gene TRBV9 combines with J gene TRBJ2-6, with a tentative D call TRBD1 (6 bases). Trimming removed 1 base at V and 1 base at J, with 9 bases between. The CDR3 contains 16 residues. Germline values: CDR1 SGDLS, CDR2 YYNGEE. The CDR3 region is CASSVTGTSGANVLTF. CDR3 bases: TGTGCCAGCAGCGTAACAGGGACGTCTGGGGCCAACGTCCTGACTTTC.

With respect to this clone: The sample carries other DNA sequences with the same CDR3. The chain carries TRBV19 and TRBJ1-4; D gene unclear. In germline, CDR1 is LNHDA, CDR2 SQIVND (reference sequence). V was shortened by 3 bases and J by 8 bases, with 4 bases between the two germline ends. The CDR3 covers 11 residues. CDR3 amino acids: CASSIREKLFF. Here the CDR3 DNA reads TGTGCCAGTAGTATTAGGGAAAAACTGTTTTTT.

The chain employs TRBV5-1 and TRBJ2-5; the match to TRBD1 covers 10 bases. The CDR3 runs to 16 residues. V lost 4 bases, J lost 7 bases, and 13 bases stayed unmatched. CDR1 and CDR2 from the germline V gene are SGHRS and YFSETQ. The CDR3 coding sequence is TGCGCCAGCAGCGTAGCCGGGACAGGGGTGGTTAGGACCCAGTACTTC. Its protein product is CASSVAGTGVVRTQYF.

The rearrangement links TRBV30 to TRBJ2-3; D is possibly TRBD2 (7 bases). The germline V gene encodes CDR1 GTSNPN and CDR2 SVGIG (reference sequence). V dropped 4 bases and J dropped 4 bases, with 21 bases sitting between them. The CDR3 sequence is 16 residues long. The CDR3 protein is CAWMVGGGALADTQYF. The CDR3 DNA is TGTGCCTGGATGGTTGGCGGGGGCGCGTTGGCAGATACGCAGTATTTT. The entire variable domain, with the rest obtained from reference TRBV30 and TRBJ2-3, is as follows: SQTIHQWPATLVQPVGSPLSLECTVEGTSNPNLYWYRQAAGRGLQLLFYSVGIGQISSEVPQNLSASRPQDRQFILSSKKLLLSDSGFYLCAWMVGGGALADTQYFGPGTRLTVL.

The chain has TRBV6-1 and TRBJ2-2; a possible D gene is TRBD1 (6 bases). The V end lost 6 bases, the J end lost 7 bases, and 12 bases lay between the germline ends. This CDR3 is 13 amino acids long. The germline V gene encodes CDR1 MNHNS and CDR2 SASEGT. CDR3 bases: TGTGCCAGCAGGGTTCAGGGGAGCGGGGAGCTGTTTTTT. Protein: CASRVQGSGELFF.

The genes are TRBV28 and TRBJ2-5; D remains unclear. The length of the CDR3 is 12 residues. The V end was cut by 10 bases, the J end by 2 bases, with 11 bases between. CDR1 and CDR2 (germline): MDHEN, SYDVKM. The CDR3 bases are TGTGCCACCGCGACACGTCAAGAGACCCAGTACTTC. This translates into CATATRQETQYF.

For this clone: Distinct nucleotide sequences in the sample also encode this CDR3. This chain links TRBV5-4 with TRBJ2-2, with a possible D match to TRBD1 (5 bases). Trimming removed 3 bases from V and 0 bases from J, with 9 bases in between. In germline, CDR1 is SGHNT, CDR2 YYREEE (reference sequence). The CDR3 spans 15 residues. As DNA, the CDR3 is TGTGCCAGCAGCTCCACAGGACCGAACACCGGGGAGCTGTTTTTT. It specifies CASSSTGPNTGELFF.

This clone was observed a single time. This chain uses TRBV5-1 with TRBJ2-2; D unclear. V lost 0 bases to trimming and J lost 0 bases, with 12 bases between them. The CDR3 totals 17 residues. CDR1 and CDR2 from the germline V gene are SGHRS and YFSETQ. CDR3 DNA sequence: TGCGCCAGCAGCTTGGCCGTGGGCGCCGCGAACACCGGGGAGCTGTTTTTT. Protein: CASSLAVGAANTGELFF. Supplemented by reference TRBV5-1 and TRBJ2-2, the full variable domain reads KAGVTQTPRYLIKTRGQQVTLSCSPISGHRSVSWYQQTPGQGLQFLFEYFSETQRNKGNFPGRFSGRQFSNSRSEMNVSTLELGDSALYLCASSLAVGAANTGELFFGEGSRLTVL.

V is TRBV2 and J is TRBJ1-6; D remains ambiguous. The V end was cut by 8 bases, the J end by 7 bases, with 15 bases between. Germline V gene data show CDR1 as SNHLY and CDR2 as FYNNEI. The CDR3 contains 14 residues. The CDR3 DNA reads TGTGCCAGCTCCCCGCCAAAGGAGAATTCACCCCTCCACTTT. Translation: CASSPPKENSPLHF.

Notes on this clone: Other DNA sequences in the sample encode the same CDR3. The chain combines TRBV5-1 with TRBJ2-5, with 7 bases aligning to TRBD1. There are 15 residues in the CDR3. CDR1 and CDR2 from the germline V gene are SGHRS and YFSETQ. The V gene end was trimmed by 0 bases and the J gene end by 2 bases; junction bases not matched to a gene: 4. The CDR3 loop reads CASSLGDRDQETQYF. The CDR3 coding sequence is TGCGCCAGCAGCTTGGGCGACAGGGATCAAGAGACCCAGTACTTC.

The V gene is TRBV27, the J gene TRBJ1-1; D unclear. CDR3 size: 15 residues. Germline lookup yields CDR1 MNHEY and CDR2 SMNVEV (reference sequence). V was trimmed by 0 bases and J by 7 bases, leaving 15 bases between them. CDR3 coding DNA: TGTGCCAGCAGTTTATCGATCGGTGCGCGGGATGAAGCTTTCTTT. Translating it yields CASSLSIGARDEAFF.

CDR3 DNA sequence: TGTGCCAGCAGTGCCCGACAGCAACCCTCCTACGAGCAGTACTTC. It encodes CASSARQQPSYEQYF. V and J are TRBV6-1 and TRBJ2-7; D possibly corresponds to TRBD1 (5 bases). The CDR3 loop spans 15 amino acids. The germline CDR1 and CDR2 sequences are MNHNS and SASEGT. With 4 bases removed from V and 0 bases from J, the gap between germline ends came to 13 bases.

This chain joins TRBV20-1 and TRBJ2-7; tentative D call: TRBD2 (6 bases). Germline loops: CDR1 DFQATT, CDR2 SNEGSKA (reference sequence). The CDR3 is 11 residues long. The V end was cut by 4 bases, the J end by 4 bases, with 8 bases between. CDR3 nucleotide sequence: TGCAGTGCTACACTAGCTTACGAGCAGTACTTC. This codes for CSATLAYEQYF.

The V and J genes are TRBV5-1 and TRBJ1-4; D may be TRBD1 (5 bases). Germline CDR1 reads SGHRS; CDR2 reads YFSETQ. V lost 1 base and J 10 bases, leaving 26 bases between the germline ends. CDR3 size: 18 residues. The CDR3 nucleotides read TGCGCCAGCAGCTTGCTCCCTCCCCTCAGGGCCGATCTCACAAAACTGTTTTTT. It encodes CASSLLPPLRADLTKLFF.

The V gene is TRBV7-9, the J gene TRBJ2-5; 9 positions agree with TRBD2. CDR1 SEHNR and CDR2 FQNEAQ come from the germline V gene (reference sequence). This CDR3 has 17 residues. V lost 2 bases and J lost 9; bases outside the gene matches: 16. In DNA, the CDR3 is TGTGCCAGCAGCTTATTAGAAGCGGGGGGCCCCCAGTTCGCCCAGTACTTC. The encoded protein is CASSLLEAGGPQFAQYF.

This rearrangement joins TRBV30 to TRBJ1-1; D not certain. Trimming took 0 bases from V and 6 from J, leaving 17 bases between them. There are 15 residues in the CDR3. CDR1 is GTSNPN, CDR2 SVGIG, per germline (reference sequence). The CDR3 bases are TGTGCCTGGAGTGTACTCGGCAGGACCCCACCTGAAGCTTTCTTT. Its protein product is CAWSVLGRTPPEAFF.

About this clone itself: At one boundary the junction diverges from the germline segment, which might be a read error. The J gene is TRBJ2-1, the V gene TRBV28; 8 nucleotides match TRBD2. The germline V gene has CDR1 MDHEN and CDR2 SYDVKM. The CDR3 covers 17 residues. The CDR3 DNA follows: TGTGCCAGCAGTTTATCCGGAGCGGGAGCCACCTACAGTGAGCAGTTCTTC. This sequence encodes CASSLSGAGATYSEQFF.

The chain is built from TRBV6-1 and TRBJ2-7; 8 bases are a match to TRBD1. The CDR3 spans 15 residues. After removal of 6 bases from V and 0 bases from J, the junction contained 7 bases not matched to a gene. The V gene's germline CDR1 is MNHNS and CDR2 SASEGT. The CDR3: CASRIYRGSSYEQYF. DNA of the CDR3: TGTGCCAGCAGGATTTACAGGGGGAGCTCCTACGAGCAGTACTTC.